The sequence of this T cell receptor beta chain was determined in a study of response to subunit inactivated influenza vaccine. Whole-study results and caveats: New T cells are recruited in small numbers by each seasonal influenza vaccination, according to the authors' suggestion.

One entry per CDR3 protein results from TCRdb running MiXCR on the RT-PCR reads. Counted here are about 540,000 distinct CDR3 sequences, 11% to 15% occurring once; the ten biggest clones make up approximately 10%. CDR1 and CDR2 (germline): SGHRS, YFSETQ. V was shortened by 0 bases and J by 11 bases, with 9 bases between the two germline ends. This CDR3 is built from 11 residues. In its sample, this clonotype was seen a few times. The target antigen is unknown. This chain connects TRBV5-1 to TRBJ2-7; D gene uncertain. The sample consisted of PBMCs from blood, taken 12 days after vaccination. The source is a middle-aged man who received an inactivated influenza vaccine. This CDR3 reads CASSLENQKYF. DNA for the CDR3: TGCGCCAGCAGCTTGGAAAACCAGAAGTACTTC.